The 2 T cell receptor beta chains in this list originate from one sample, sequenced in a study of blood T cells in healthy people across ages. It was with a sample-barcoded 5' primer and a J-beta primer mix that a second PCR of about 6 to 12 cycles was run. MiXCR was run by TCRdb on the 5' RACE reads, yielding one entry per CDR3 protein. Of under 2,000,000 distinct CDR3 sequences in the sample, around half were seen once. Specimen: blood. The receptors stem from a woman aged 40-49 years in good health.

The chain combines TRBV7-3 with TRBJ2-1; tentative D call: TRBD1 (6 bases). The CDR3 length is 13 residues. Germline CDR1 is SGHTA and CDR2 is FQGTGA. Trimming removed 2 bases from V and 9 bases from J, with 11 bases in between. CDR3 residues: CASSLQGIPEQFF. Here the CDR3 DNA reads TGTGCCAGCAGCTTACAGGGGATCCCTGAGCAGTTCTTC.

The chain combines TRBV10-3 with TRBJ2-5; TRBD2 aligns across 7 bases. Germline V gene sequence: CDR1 ENHRY, CDR2 SYGVKD. Trimming at V came to 8 bases and at J to 5 bases, leaving 8 bases not matched to a gene. This CDR3 is built from 13 residues. CDR3: CAIWGGLQETQYF. The CDR3 nucleotides read TGTGCCATCTGGGGAGGGCTCCAGGAGACCCAGTACTTC.